This TCR beta chain emerged from a study of cytomegalovirus exposure and HLA in healthy donors. Whole-study findings and limits: Most of the CMV-associated TCR beta chains (in a later analysis) appeared to be HLA-restricted.

The PCR had 60 Vbeta and 13 Jbeta primers. Original analysis: In a later analysis, the count reached 80 million or so unique TCR beta chains, with approximately 10 million shared. The assay was immunoSEQ multiplex PCR, and TCRdb's table has in-frame clones only and misses some. V, J and clone size were drawn from that table, and D and trimming were deduced from the DNA. The table includes approximately 38,000 clones, 66% detected once. As to this clone: The antigen remains undetermined.

The sequenced sample consisted of PBMCs. The sequence came from a man in his fifties in good health and CMV-seropositive.

The CDR3 bases are TGTGCCGCCCGGCGAACAGGGATGAACACTGAAGCTTTCTTT. The encoded protein is CAARRTGMNTEAFF. The genes are TRBV7-2 and TRBJ1-1, with a tentative D call TRBD1 (6 bases). CDR3 length: 14 residues. CDR1 is SGHTA, CDR2 FQGNSA, per germline. The ends were cut back, 11 bases at V and 0 bases at J, with 16 bases in the middle. The whole variable domain, remainder taken from reference TRBV7-2 and TRBJ1-1, is GAGVSQSPSNKVTEKGKDVELRCDPISGHTALYWYRQSLGQGLEFLIYFQGNSAPDKSGLPSDRFSAERTGGSVSTLTIQRTQQEDSAVYLCAARRTGMNTEAFFGQGTRLTVV.